Listed below are T cell receptor beta chains from one sample, sequenced in a study of radiation and T cells in renal cell carcinoma. The repertoire was sequenced with immunoSEQ multiplex PCR; TCRdb's copy has only in-frame clones and lacks some. Of roughly 100,000 clones listed, 75% to 90% are singletons. The specimen comprised blood, sampled from a patient whose treatment included radiotherapy and nephrectomy. The receptors derive from a man aged 45-60 years with renal cell carcinoma. Both conserved end residues are part of each CDR3. D genes are given only for firm matches. Clone size, where shown, is once, few, many, or a class for clones that have expanded.

j_call	d_call	clone_size	v_call	cdr3_length	cdr3_nt	cdr3_aa
TRBJ2-7	.	.	TRBV5-1	11	TGCGCCAGCAGCTTGGGGTCCAAGCAGTACTTC	CASSLGSKQYF
TRBJ2-4	TRBD1	.	TRBV7-8	17	TGTGCCAGCAGCTTAACGGGACAGGGAGTAGCCAAAAACATTCAGTACTTC	CASSLTGQGVAKNIQYF
TRBJ1-1	.	once	TRBV19	15	TGTGCCAGTAGTTATGCCGGTCGGAGTAACACTGAAGCTTTCTTT	CASSYAGRSNTEAFF
TRBJ2-6	.	.	TRBV5-5	18	TGTGCCAGCAGCTTGAGGCCAAAGCCGAGCTCTGGGGCCAACGTCCTGACTTTC	CASSLRPKPSSGANVLTF
TRBJ2-1	.	.	TRBV11-2	15	TGTGCCAGCACCGAGGGGCGGGGGCCGTACAATGAGCAGTTCTTC	CASTEGRGPYNEQFF
TRBJ1-1	.	.	TRBV7-2	15	TGTGCCAGCAGCTTTAGCGGGACTGGGGACACTGAAGCTTTCTTT	CASSFSGTGDTEAFF
TRBJ1-6	.	.	TRBV7-8	13	TGTGCCAGCGCTCCTTGGTCTAATTCACCCCTCCACTTT	CASAPWSNSPLHF
TRBJ2-7	TRBD1	.	TRBV19	17	TGTGCCAGTAGGGCCGGGGGACAGGTGATAGTCGACTACGAGCAGTACTTC	CASRAGGQVIVDYEQYF
TRBJ2-1	TRBD2	.	TRBV27	13	TGTGCCAGCAGTCCAGAGCGGGGCAATGAGCAGTTCTTC	CASSPERGNEQFF
TRBJ2-3	TRBD2	.	TRBV6-5	15	TGTGCCAGCATCCAGGTAGCGGGGGGAGTGGATACGCAGTATTTT	CASIQVAGGVDTQYF
TRBJ2-3	TRBD1	.	TRBV2	14	TGTGCCAGCAGTTGGGACAGGGGGCAAGATACGCAGTATTTT	CASSWDRGQDTQYF
TRBJ2-3	TRBD1	.	TRBV7-7	13	TGTGCTAGCAGTACGACAGGGTCAGATACGCAGTATTTT	CASSTTGSDTQYF
TRBJ1-2	.	few	TRBV10-3	14	TGTGCCATCAGTGAGGGACAGTCTAACTATGGCTACACCTTC	CAISEGQSNYGYTF
TRBJ2-3	.	.	TRBV18	14	TGTGCCAGCTCACCCTGGGGTGTTAGAGATACGCAGTATTTT	CASSPWGVRDTQYF
TRBJ2-1	.	.	TRBV11-2	15	TGTGCCAGCAGCTTACAGGACATTATTGGCAATGAGCAGTTCTTC	CASSLQDIIGNEQFF
TRBJ2-1	.	.	TRBV5-1	16	TGCGCCAGCAGCTTGGGAGCGCGGGCGATTTACAATGAGCAGTTCTTC	CASSLGARAIYNEQFF
TRBJ1-1	TRBD1	.	TRBV4-1	17	TGCGCCAGCAGCCAAAATCCCTCCGGGACAGGGGACACTGAAGCTTTCTTT	CASSQNPSGTGDTEAFF
TRBJ2-7	.	once	TRBV4-1	16	TGCGCCAGCAGCCAAGAAGGACTAACAGGGAGAGTCGAGCAGTACTTC	CASSQEGLTGRVEQYF
TRBJ2-4	TRBD2	few	TRBV7-2	13	TGTGCCAGCAGCCGCCAGGGAGGGAACATTCAGTACTTC	CASSRQGGNIQYF
TRBJ1-6	TRBD1	.	TRBV4-1	16	TGCGCCAGCAGCCAAGAAGGGGGCAGGGGCGGCTCACCCCTCCACTTT	CASSQEGGRGGSPLHF
TRBJ2-5	.	.	TRBV9	13	TGTGCCAGCAGTGCACTAGGAGGTGAGACCCAGTACTTC	CASSALGGETQYF
TRBJ1-2	.	.	TRBV2	16	TGTGCCAGCAGTGAATCGGCAGGGGAATCTAACTATGGCTACACCTTC	CASSESAGESNYGYTF
TRBJ2-1	.	.	TRBV7-3	15	TGTGCCAGCAGCCTAGGGGGTTTTTCTTACAATGAGCAGTTCTTC	CASSLGGFSYNEQFF
TRBJ1-2	.	.	TRBV5-1	15	TGCGCCAGCAGCTTGGCGGACGGGGGTAACTATGGCTACACCTTC	CASSLADGGNYGYTF
TRBJ1-1	.	.	TRBV5-6	13	TGTGCCAGCAGCCTGTGGACTAACACTGAAGCTTTCTTT	CASSLWTNTEAFF
TRBJ1-3	.	.	TRBV7-9	14	TGTGCCAGCAGCCTAGGGACTAGAGGAAACACCATATATTTT	CASSLGTRGNTIYF
TRBJ2-5	TRBD2	.	TRBV6-1	15	TGTGCCAGCAGCCCGGGGGTAGCGGGGGCAGAGACCCAGTACTTC	CASSPGVAGAETQYF
TRBJ2-3	.	.	TRBV21-1	14	TGTGCCAGCAGCAAAAGGGACATTCCAGATACGCAGTATTTT	CASSKRDIPDTQYF
TRBJ1-2	TRBD1	once	TRBV9	13	TGTGCCAGCAGCGAGGACAGGGGGCGAGGCTACACCTTC	CASSEDRGRGYTF
TRBJ2-3	.	.	TRBV9	13	TGTGCCAGCAGCGTTACACCAACAGATACGCAGTATTTT	CASSVTPTDTQYF
TRBJ2-1	TRBD1	.	TRBV27	15	TGTGCCAGCAGTGCGGACAGGGGACATTACAATGAGCAGTTCTTC	CASSADRGHYNEQFF
TRBJ1-2	.	.	TRBV19	12	TGTGCCAGTAGTATGGCGGGGAATGGCTACACCTTC	CASSMAGNGYTF
TRBJ2-6	.	.	TRBV10-3	19	TGTGCCATCAGTGACCCCCGGGGCGGGGGCGACTCTGGGGCCAACGTCCTGACTTTC	CAISDPRGGGDSGANVLTF
TRBJ1-1	TRBD1	.	TRBV23-1	16	TGCGCCAGCAGTCCACAGACAGGGGGGATGAACACTGAAGCTTTCTTT	CASSPQTGGMNTEAFF
TRBJ2-1	TRBD2	once	TRBV14	15	TGTGCCAGCAGCCTTGGACTAGCGGGGTACAATGAGCAGTTCTTC	CASSLGLAGYNEQFF
TRBJ2-3	.	.	TRBV29-1	13	TGCAGCTCTCAGGCCGATGCCACAGATACGCAGTATTTT	CSSQADATDTQYF